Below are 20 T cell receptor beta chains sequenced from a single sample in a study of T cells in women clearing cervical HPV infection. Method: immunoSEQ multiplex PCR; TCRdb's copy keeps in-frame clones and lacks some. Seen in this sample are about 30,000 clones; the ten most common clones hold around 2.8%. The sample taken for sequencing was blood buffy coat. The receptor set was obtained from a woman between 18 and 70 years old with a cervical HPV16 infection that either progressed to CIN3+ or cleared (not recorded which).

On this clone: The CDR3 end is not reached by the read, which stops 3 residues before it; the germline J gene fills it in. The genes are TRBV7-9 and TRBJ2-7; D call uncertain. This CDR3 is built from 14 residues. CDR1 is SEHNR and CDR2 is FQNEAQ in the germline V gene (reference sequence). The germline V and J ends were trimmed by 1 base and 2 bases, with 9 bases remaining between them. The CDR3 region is CASSLGTETYEQYF. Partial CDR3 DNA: TGTGCCAGCAGCTTAGGTACAGAAACCTACGAG.

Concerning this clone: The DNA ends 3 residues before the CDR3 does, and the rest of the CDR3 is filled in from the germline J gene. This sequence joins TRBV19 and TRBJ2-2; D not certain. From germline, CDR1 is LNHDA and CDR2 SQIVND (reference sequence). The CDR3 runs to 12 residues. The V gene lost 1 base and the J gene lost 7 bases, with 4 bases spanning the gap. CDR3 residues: CASSIGGGELFF. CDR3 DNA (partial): TGTGCCAGTAGTATAGGAGGCGGGGAG. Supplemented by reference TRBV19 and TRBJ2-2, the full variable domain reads DGGITQSPKYLFRKEGQNVTLSCEQNLNHDAMYWYRQDPGQGLRLIYYSQIVNDFQKGDIAEGYSVSREKKESFPLTVTSAQKNPTAFYLCASSIGGGELFFGEGSRLTVL.

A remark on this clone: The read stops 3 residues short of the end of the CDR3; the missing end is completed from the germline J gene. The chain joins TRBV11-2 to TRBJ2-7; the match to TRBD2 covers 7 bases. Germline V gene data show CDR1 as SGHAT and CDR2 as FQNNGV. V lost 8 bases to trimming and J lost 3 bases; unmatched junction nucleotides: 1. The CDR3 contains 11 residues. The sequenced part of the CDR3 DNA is TGTGCCAGCGGGGGGGGCTACGAG. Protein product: CASGGGYE. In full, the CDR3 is CASGGGYEQYF.

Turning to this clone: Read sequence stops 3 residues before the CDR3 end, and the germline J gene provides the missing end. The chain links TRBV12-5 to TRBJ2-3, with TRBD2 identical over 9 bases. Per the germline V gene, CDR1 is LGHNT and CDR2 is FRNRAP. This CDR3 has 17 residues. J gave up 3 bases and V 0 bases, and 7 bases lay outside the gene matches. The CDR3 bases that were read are TGTGCTAGTGGTTTGGTAATAGCGGGGGCCGGGACAGATACG. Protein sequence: CASGLVIAGAGTDT. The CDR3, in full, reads CASGLVIAGAGTDTQYF.

This CDR3 reads CASSKAGVSTGELFF. The part of the CDR3 DNA that was read is TGTGCCAGCAGCAAAGCGGGAGTGAGCACCGGGGAG. This chain links TRBV7-9 with TRBJ2-2; 8 positions agree with TRBD2. The missing CDR3 end, 3 residues past where the read stops, is filled in from the germline J gene. The CDR3 consists of 15 residues. V trimming: 5 bases; J trimming: 4 bases; junction bases outside the gene matches: 6. Germline CDR1 reads SEHNR; CDR2 reads FQNEAQ (reference sequence).

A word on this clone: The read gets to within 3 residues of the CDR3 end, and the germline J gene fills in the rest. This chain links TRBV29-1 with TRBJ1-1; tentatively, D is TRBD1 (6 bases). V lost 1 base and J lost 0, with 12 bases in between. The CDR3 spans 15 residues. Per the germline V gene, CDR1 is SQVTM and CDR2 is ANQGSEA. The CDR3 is CSVEVQGFLNTEAFF. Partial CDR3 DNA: TGCAGCGTTGAAGTACAGGGCTTCTTGAACACTGAA. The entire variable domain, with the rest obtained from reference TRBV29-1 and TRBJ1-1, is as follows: SAVISQKPSRDICQRGTSLTIQCQVDSQVTMMFWYRQQPGQSLTLIATANQGSEATYESGFVIDKFPISRPNLTFSTLTVSNMSPEDSSIYLCSVEVQGFLNTEAFFGQGTRLTVV.

The CDR3 DNA, read in part, is TGTGCCAGCAGCGCCTTCACGGGGACTCAATACGAG. Translating gives CASSAFTGTQYE. The entire CDR3 sequence reads CASSAFTGTQYEQYF. V gene TRBV7-2 combines with J gene TRBJ2-7, with D perhaps TRBD2 (6 bases). The read stops 3 residues short of the end of the CDR3; the missing end is completed from the germline J gene. V was clipped by 5 bases and J by 4 bases, with 18 bases between them. The CDR3 is 15 residues long. CDR1 SGHTA and CDR2 FQGNSA come from the germline V gene.

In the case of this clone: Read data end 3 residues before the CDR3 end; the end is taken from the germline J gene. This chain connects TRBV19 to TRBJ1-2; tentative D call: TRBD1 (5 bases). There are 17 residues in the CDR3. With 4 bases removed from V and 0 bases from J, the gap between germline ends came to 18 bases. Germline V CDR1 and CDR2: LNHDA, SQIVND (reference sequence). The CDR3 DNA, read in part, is TGTGCCAGTAGTAAGGCAGGGACTCAGAGGGCTAACTATGGC. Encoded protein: CASSKAGTQRANYG. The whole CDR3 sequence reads CASSKAGTQRANYGYTF.

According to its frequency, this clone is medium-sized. Partial CDR3 DNA: TGCAGCGTTCAGGGGCCGCTGGATTGGTGGACC. Translating it yields CSVQGPLDWWT. The whole CDR3 reads CSVQGPLDWWTQYF. The chain combines TRBV29-1 with TRBJ2-5; tentatively, D is TRBD1 (6 bases). The read stops 3 residues short of the end of the CDR3; the missing end is completed from the germline J gene. Deletions cut 5 bases from V and 7 bases from J, with 20 bases between. Germline lookup yields CDR1 SQVTM and CDR2 ANQGSEA. The CDR3 has 14 amino acids.

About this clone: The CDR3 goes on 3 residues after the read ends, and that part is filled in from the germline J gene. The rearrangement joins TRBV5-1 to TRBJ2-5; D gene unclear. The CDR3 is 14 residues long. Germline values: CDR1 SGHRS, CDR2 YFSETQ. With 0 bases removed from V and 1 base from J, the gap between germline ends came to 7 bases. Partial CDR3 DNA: TGCGCCAGCAGCTTGGTTTCCAGCCAAGAGACC. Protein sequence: CASSLVSSQET. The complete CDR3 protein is CASSLVSSQETQYF.

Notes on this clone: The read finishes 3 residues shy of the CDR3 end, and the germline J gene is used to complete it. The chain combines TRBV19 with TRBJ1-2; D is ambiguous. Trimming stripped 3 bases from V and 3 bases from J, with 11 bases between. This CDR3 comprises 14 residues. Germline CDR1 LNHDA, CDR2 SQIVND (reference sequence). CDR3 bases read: TGTGCCAGTAGTATTCAAGTGCGGGACTATGGC. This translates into CASSIQVRDYG. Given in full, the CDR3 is CASSIQVRDYGYTF.

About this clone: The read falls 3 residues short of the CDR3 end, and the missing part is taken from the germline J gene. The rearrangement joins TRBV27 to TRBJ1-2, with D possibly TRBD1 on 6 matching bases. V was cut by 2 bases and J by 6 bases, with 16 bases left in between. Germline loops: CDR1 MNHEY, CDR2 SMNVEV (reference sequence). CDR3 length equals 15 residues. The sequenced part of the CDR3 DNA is TGTGCCAGCAGTTTACACGGGGGGCGAGCAAATGGC. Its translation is CASSLHGGRANG. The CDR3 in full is CASSLHGGRANGYTF.

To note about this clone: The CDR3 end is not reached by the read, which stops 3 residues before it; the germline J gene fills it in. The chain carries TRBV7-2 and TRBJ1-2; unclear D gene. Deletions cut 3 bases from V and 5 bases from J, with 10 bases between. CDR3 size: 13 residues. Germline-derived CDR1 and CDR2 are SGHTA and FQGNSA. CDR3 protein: CASSFRQDYGYTF. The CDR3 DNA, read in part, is TGTGCCAGCAGCTTCAGGCAGGATTATGGC. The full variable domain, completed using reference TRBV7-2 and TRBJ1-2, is GAGVSQSPSNKVTEKGKDVELRCDPISGHTALYWYRQSLGQGLEFLIYFQGNSAPDKSGLPSDRFSAERTGGSVSTLTIQRTQQEDSAVYLCASSFRQDYGYTFGSGTRLTVV.

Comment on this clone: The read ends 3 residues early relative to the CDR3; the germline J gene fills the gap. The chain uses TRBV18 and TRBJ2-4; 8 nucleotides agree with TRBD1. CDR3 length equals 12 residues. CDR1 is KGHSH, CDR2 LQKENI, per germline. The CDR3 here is CASSSGQEGQYF. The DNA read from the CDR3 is TGTGCCAGCTCATCGGGACAGGAAGGT.

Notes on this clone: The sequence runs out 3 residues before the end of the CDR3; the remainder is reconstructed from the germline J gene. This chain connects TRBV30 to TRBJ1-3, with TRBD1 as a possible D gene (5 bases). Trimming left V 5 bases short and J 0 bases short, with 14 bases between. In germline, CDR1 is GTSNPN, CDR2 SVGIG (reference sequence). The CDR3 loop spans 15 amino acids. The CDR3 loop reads CAWSRGSGSGNTIYF. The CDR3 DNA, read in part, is TGTGCCTGGTCTCGGGGGTCCGGCTCTGGAAACACC.

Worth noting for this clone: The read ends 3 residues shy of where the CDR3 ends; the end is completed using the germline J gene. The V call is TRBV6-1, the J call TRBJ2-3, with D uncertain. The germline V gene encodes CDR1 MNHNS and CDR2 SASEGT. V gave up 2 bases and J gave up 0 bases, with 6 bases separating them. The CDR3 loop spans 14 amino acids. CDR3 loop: CASSEMASTDTQYF. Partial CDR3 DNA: TGTGCCAGCAGTGAAATGGCTAGCACAGATACG.

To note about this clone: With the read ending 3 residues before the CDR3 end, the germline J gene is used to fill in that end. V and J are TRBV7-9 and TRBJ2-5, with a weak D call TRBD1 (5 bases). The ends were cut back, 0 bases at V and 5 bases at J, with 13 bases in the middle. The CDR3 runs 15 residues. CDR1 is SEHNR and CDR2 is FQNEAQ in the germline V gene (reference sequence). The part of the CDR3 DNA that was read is TGTGCCAGCAGCTTAGCGGCAGGGATATTGGAGACC. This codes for CASSLAAGILET. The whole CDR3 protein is CASSLAAGILETQYF.

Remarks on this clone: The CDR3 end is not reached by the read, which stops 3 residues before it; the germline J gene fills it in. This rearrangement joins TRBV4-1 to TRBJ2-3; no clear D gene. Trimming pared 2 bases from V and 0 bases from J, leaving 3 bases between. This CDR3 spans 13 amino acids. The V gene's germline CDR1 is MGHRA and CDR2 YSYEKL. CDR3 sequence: CASSQPSTDTQYF. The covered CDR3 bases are TGCGCCAGCAGCCAACCTAGCACAGATACG.

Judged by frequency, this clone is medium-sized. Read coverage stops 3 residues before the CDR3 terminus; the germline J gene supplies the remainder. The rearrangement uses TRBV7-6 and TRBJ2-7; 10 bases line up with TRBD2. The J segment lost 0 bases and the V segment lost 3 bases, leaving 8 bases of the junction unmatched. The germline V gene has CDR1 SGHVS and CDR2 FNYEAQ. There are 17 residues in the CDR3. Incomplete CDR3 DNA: TGTGCCAGCAGCTTTTTACCTAGCGGGAGCGACTCCTACGAG. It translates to CASSFLPSGSDSYE. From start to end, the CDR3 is CASSFLPSGSDSYEQYF.

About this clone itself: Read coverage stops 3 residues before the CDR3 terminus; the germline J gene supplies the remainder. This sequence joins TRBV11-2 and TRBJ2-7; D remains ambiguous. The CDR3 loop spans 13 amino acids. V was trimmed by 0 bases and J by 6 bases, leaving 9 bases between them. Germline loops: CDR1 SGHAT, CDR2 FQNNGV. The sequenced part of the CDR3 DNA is TGTGCCAGCAGCTTAGAGCAACCAGGCGAG. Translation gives CASSLEQPGE. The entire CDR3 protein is CASSLEQPGEQYF. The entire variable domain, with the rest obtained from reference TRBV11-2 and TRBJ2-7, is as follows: EAGVAQSPRYKIIEKRQSVAFWCNPISGHATLYWYQQILGQGPKLLIQFQNNGVVDDSQLPKDRFSAERLKGVDSTLKIQPAKLEDSAVYLCASSLEQPGEQYFGPGTRLTVT.